This note documents a single T cell receptor (beta chain) sequence. This sample was taken from a study of blood T cell repertoires in COVID-19. Two negative PCRs, clearance, or symptom resolution were required of recovered Cohort 3 donors. The data were produced by immunoSEQ multiplex PCR, yet TCRdb's version contains in-frame clones alone and is incomplete. The sample gives approximately 300,000 clones, more than 75% of which show up once; over 9.5% is in the top ten. The germline V and J ends were trimmed by 10 bases and 0 bases, with 11 bases remaining between them. This CDR3 contains 12 residues.

This chain joins TRBV5-3 and TRBJ2-7, with D maybe TRBD1 (6 bases). TRBV5-3 is assigned to the ORF class and has an uncertain function. Sequencing input: PBMCs or T cells enriched from blood (not recorded which). The receptor was isolated from a woman younger than 30 who had recovered from COVID-19. The CDR3 DNA reads TGTGCCCCTCAGGGGAACTCCTACGAGCAGTACTTC. It codes for CAPQGNSYEQYF.